These 27 T cell receptor beta chains originate from one sample sequenced in a study of blood T cell repertoires in COVID-19. Sequenced by immunoSEQ multiplex PCR; TCRdb stores in-frame clones only, minus some. The sample has hundreds of thousands of clones; roughly 90% are singletons. The material sequenced was peripheral blood. These receptors all stem from a woman aged 25-40 years with COVID-19, enrolled during active disease.

In this sample, this clone turned up once. The gene calls are TRBV5-1 and TRBJ2-2; D perhaps matches TRBD2 (6 bases). V shed 4 bases and J shed 0 bases, with 10 bases lying between them. Germline V gives CDR1 SGHRS, CDR2 YFSETQ. The CDR3 spans 15 residues. Here the CDR3 reads CASSPRLANTGELFF. The CDR3 coding sequence is TGCGCCAGCAGCCCACGACTAGCGAACACCGGGGAGCTGTTTTTT.

The chain recombines TRBV19 with TRBJ1-5, with 8 bases lining up with TRBD1. V lost 3 bases to trimming and J lost 2 bases; unmatched junction nucleotides: 3. Germline V gene data show CDR1 as LNHDA and CDR2 as SQIVND (reference sequence). The CDR3 is 15 amino acids. The DNA for the CDR3 is TGTGCCAGTAGTATCGCGGACAGGGGCAATCAGCCCCAGCATTTT. Translated, it gives CASSIADRGNQPQHF.

The V and J genes are TRBV6-6 and TRBJ1-2, with 8 bases fitting TRBD1. This CDR3 is built from 17 residues. Germline V gene sequence: CDR1 MNHNY, CDR2 SVGAGI (reference sequence). Unmatched junction bases numbered 12, after V lost 5 bases and J lost 1 base. CDR3 sequence: CASSRTPGQVDNYGYTF. Written as DNA, the CDR3 is TGTGCCAGCAGTCGAACCCCGGGACAGGTCGATAACTATGGCTACACCTTC.

The chain uses TRBV5-4 and TRBJ1-2; TRBD1 matches at 8 bases. V was pared by 0 bases and J by 4 bases, with 2 bases of the junction left unmatched. Per the germline V gene, CDR1 is SGHNT and CDR2 is YYREEE (reference sequence). This CDR3 has 14 amino acids. In DNA form, the CDR3 reads TGTGCCAGCAGCTTGGACAGGGGGATCTATGGCTACACCTTC. Its translation: CASSLDRGIYGYTF.

This chain joins TRBV28 and TRBJ2-7; perhaps TRBD2 as D (6 bases). The CDR3 consists of 14 residues. Trimming shortened V by 6 bases and J by 1 base, and 13 bases separated the two germline ends. From germline, CDR1 is MDHEN and CDR2 SYDVKM. CDR3 sequence reads: CASRRPGTSYEQYF. The CDR3 coding sequence is TGTGCCAGCAGACGCCCCGGGACTTCCTACGAGCAGTACTTC.

The chain uses TRBV6-2 or TRBV6-3 and TRBJ2-7; D call uncertain. Germline V gene data show CDR1 as MNHEY and CDR2 as SVGEGT. This CDR3 contains 12 residues. Trimming removed 6 bases at V and 7 bases at J, with 13 bases between. The CDR3, as DNA: TGTGCCAGCAGCGTAGTCCTCCTGGAGCAGTACTTC. This encodes CASSVVLLEQYF.

V is TRBV29-1 and J is TRBJ2-1, with 7 bases matching TRBD2. The CDR3 consists of 15 residues. After removal of 3 bases from V and 4 bases from J, the junction contained 9 bases not matched to a gene. Germline values: CDR1 SQVTM, CDR2 ANQGSEA. The CDR3 region is CSVEGLSGVYNEQFF. The CDR3 bases are TGCAGCGTTGAGGGACTAAGCGGGGTGTACAATGAGCAGTTCTTC.

V gene TRBV10-2 combines with J gene TRBJ2-5, with a possible D match to TRBD2 (7 bases). Germline CDR1 WSHSY, CDR2 SAAADI. The CDR3 loop spans 14 amino acids. Trimming took off 3 bases at V and 5 bases at J, with 13 bases between the two ends. The CDR3 DNA is TGCGCCAGCAGTGATATAGGGGGGGGTGAGACCCAGTACTTC. This sequence encodes CASSDIGGGETQYF.

V and J are TRBV7-2 and TRBJ2-7; tentative D call: TRBD2 (6 bases). Trimming removed 5 bases from V and 6 bases from J, with 11 bases in between. The CDR3 covers 12 residues. From germline, CDR1 is SGHTA and CDR2 FQGNSA. This CDR3 is CASSPRGGEQYF. CDR3 bases: TGTGCCAGCAGCCCGAGGGGAGGCGAGCAGTACTTC. The full variable domain, rest sourced from reference TRBV7-2 and TRBJ2-7, is GAGVSQSPSNKVTEKGKDVELRCDPISGHTALYWYRQSLGQGLEFLIYFQGNSAPDKSGLPSDRFSAERTGGSVSTLTIQRTQQEDSAVYLCASSPRGGEQYFGPGTRLTVT.

This chain joins TRBV9 and TRBJ2-1; 10 bases fit TRBD2. Germline V gene data show CDR1 as SGDLS and CDR2 as YYNGEE. J gave up 4 bases and V 0 bases, and 1 base lay outside the gene matches. The CDR3 is 15 amino acids. CDR3 bases: TGTGCCAGCAGCGTAGTAGCGGGAGGTTACAATGAGCAGTTCTTC. Residues: CASSVVAGGYNEQFF.

This chain joins TRBV27 and TRBJ1-4; TRBD1 agrees at 8 bases. After removal of 5 bases from V and 8 bases from J, the junction contained 10 bases not matched to a gene. CDR1 MNHEY and CDR2 SMNVEV come from the germline V gene (reference sequence). This CDR3 contains 15 residues. In DNA form, the CDR3 reads TGTGCCAGCAGTCCTAGGACAGGGCTGCAGGAAAAACTGTTTTTT. Translating it yields CASSPRTGLQEKLFF.

The J gene is TRBJ1-2, the V gene TRBV2, with TRBD1 matching over 9 bases. Germline CDR1 is SNHLY and CDR2 is FYNNEI. This CDR3 has 13 amino acids. V shed 6 bases, J shed 8 bases, and the junction held 7 bases outside the gene matches. The CDR3: CASSIQGARGYTF. Here the CDR3 DNA reads TGTGCCAGCAGCATACAGGGGGCGAGAGGCTACACCTTC. Full variable domain (rest looked up from reference TRBV2 and TRBJ1-2): EPEVTQTPSHQVTQMGQEVILRCVPISNHLYFYWYRQILGQKVEFLVSFYNNEISEKSEIFDDQFSVERPDGSNFTLKIRSTKLEDSAMYFCASSIQGARGYTFGSGTRLTVV.

The gene calls are TRBV6-2 or TRBV6-3 and TRBJ1-5, with 9 nucleotides matching TRBD1. The CDR3 extends over 15 amino acids. The germline CDR1 and CDR2 sequences are MNHEY and SVGEGT. The J segment lost 8 bases and the V segment lost 5 bases, leaving 10 bases of the junction unmatched. CDR3 sequence: CASSGPTGGFKPQHF. For the CDR3, the DNA is TGTGCCAGCAGTGGACCGACAGGGGGATTTAAGCCCCAGCATTTT.

The chain carries TRBV7-9 and TRBJ1-1, with D tentatively TRBD1 (5 bases). Trimming removed 0 bases from V and 0 bases from J, with 5 bases in between. Per germline, CDR1 SEHNR and CDR2 FQNEAQ (reference sequence). This CDR3 region has 14 residues. CDR3 region: CASSLATVNTEAFF. The CDR3 DNA follows: TGTGCCAGCAGCTTAGCGACAGTGAACACTGAAGCTTTCTTT.

This chain links TRBV9 with TRBJ2-5; weak D call: TRBD1 (6 bases). The CDR3 totals 13 residues. Trimming removed 4 bases at V and 7 bases at J, with 14 bases between. The germline V gene encodes CDR1 SGDLS and CDR2 YYNGEE. This CDR3 reads CASSSRVRGTQYF. The CDR3 DNA follows: TGTGCCAGCAGCTCGCGCGTCAGGGGGACCCAGTACTTC.

V and J are TRBV4-1 and TRBJ2-7; weak D call: TRBD1 (5 bases). Germline assignment: CDR1 MGHRA and CDR2 YSYEKL. This CDR3 has 17 residues. The V end was cut by 1 base, the J end by 0 bases, with 16 bases between. The CDR3 DNA is TGCGCCAGCAGCCAAGTCCCCGACAGCGACGACTCCTACGAGCAGTACTTC. This codes for CASSQVPDSDDSYEQYF.

The chain links TRBV5-1 to TRBJ2-5; the match to TRBD1 covers 12 bases. CDR1 is SGHRS, CDR2 YFSETQ, per germline. The CDR3 is made up of 17 amino acids. V shed 4 bases and J 1 base; nucleotides not matched to a gene: 8. CDR3 sequence: CASSGGTGGDIQETQYF. The CDR3 DNA sequence: TGCGCCAGCAGCGGTGGGACAGGGGGCGACATCCAAGAGACCCAGTACTTC.

J is TRBJ2-7 and V is TRBV12-3 or TRBV12-4; D gene unclear. This CDR3 is built from 12 residues. V lost 3 bases and J lost 5, with 8 bases in between. The CDR3 sequence: CASSFVTDEQYF. The CDR3 DNA sequence: TGTGCCAGCAGTTTTGTAACAGACGAGCAGTACTTC.

The chain joins TRBV9 to TRBJ2-1, with 7 nucleotides matching TRBD2. The CDR3 totals 14 residues. J gave up 12 bases and V 0 bases, and 9 bases lay outside the gene matches. Germline assignment: CDR1 SGDLS and CDR2 YYNGEE. CDR3 in amino acids: CASSVEGGSRSQFF. CDR3 bases: TGTGCCAGCAGCGTAGAAGGCGGGAGCCGGTCGCAGTTCTTC. The full variable domain, in which reference TRBV9 and TRBJ2-1 provide the parts outside the CDR3, is DSGVTQTPKHLITATGQRVTLRCSPRSGDLSVYWYQQSLDQGLQFLIQYYNGEERAKGNILERFSAQQFPDLHSELNLSSLELGDSALYFCASSVEGGSRSQFFGPGTRLTVL.

V and J are TRBV3-1 (or the pseudogene TRBV3-2) and TRBJ1-5; possible D gene TRBD1, 6 bases. This CDR3 is 14 amino acids long. The V gene's germline CDR1 is LGHDT and CDR2 YNNKEL (reference sequence). With 1 base removed from V and 5 bases from J, the gap between germline ends came to 9 bases. CDR3 in DNA: TGTGCCAGCAGCCAAGGGCCAGGGGATCAGCCCCAGCATTTT. Translated: CASSQGPGDQPQHF.

The chain uses TRBV6-1 and TRBJ1-3; 7 nucleotides line up with TRBD1. The CDR3 consists of 16 residues. The germline CDR1 and CDR2 sequences are MNHNS and SASEGT. J lost 4 bases, V lost 2 bases, and 8 bases had no gene match. The CDR3 DNA reads as TGTGCCAGCAGTGAAAACCCGGGACAGCAAGGAAACACCATATATTTT. Its protein product is CASSENPGQQGNTIYF.

The sample holds one count of this clone. This chain uses TRBV15 with TRBJ2-7; possibly TRBD1 for D (6 bases). Germline CDR1 is LNHNV and CDR2 is YYDKDF (reference sequence). The CDR3 spans 15 residues. V shed 2 bases and J shed 3 bases, with 14 bases lying between them. The CDR3 spells CATSRPEDRSYEQYF. DNA of the CDR3: TGTGCCACCAGCAGACCTGAGGACAGAAGCTACGAGCAGTACTTC.

V and J are TRBV28 and TRBJ2-1; 8 nucleotides match TRBD2. The CDR3 sequence is 14 residues long. Germline V CDR1 and CDR2: MDHEN, SYDVKM. V shed 4 bases, J shed 4 bases, and the junction held 3 bases outside the gene matches. The CDR3 DNA is TGTGCCAGCAGTTCTAGCGGGCTTTACAATGAGCAGTTCTTC. It encodes CASSSSGLYNEQFF.

CDR3 nucleotides: TGTGCCAGCAGCCCGACTGCGTATAATTCACCCCTCCACTTT. This sequence encodes CASSPTAYNSPLHF. This chain links TRBV7-2 with TRBJ1-6, with no clear D. Trimming took 5 bases from V and 4 from J, leaving 9 bases between them. Germline CDR1 and CDR2: SGHTA and FQGNSA. The CDR3 totals 14 residues.

The chain recombines TRBV27 with TRBJ1-3; 8 bases line up with TRBD1. With V trimmed by 3 bases and J by 8 bases, 6 bases remained unmatched. The CDR3 is made up of 14 amino acids. The germline V gene encodes CDR1 MNHEY and CDR2 SMNVEV (reference sequence). The CDR3, as DNA: TGTGCCAGCAGTTTTCGACAGGGGTTTCACACCATATATTTT. This encodes CASSFRQGFHTIYF.

V usage is TRBV24-1 and J usage is TRBJ1-1, with no clear D. The CDR3 runs to 14 residues. V dropped 3 bases and J dropped 4 bases, with 11 bases sitting between them. Per germline, CDR1 KGHDR and CDR2 SFDVKD. CDR3 amino acids: CATSDPNGGTEAFF. DNA for the CDR3: TGTGCCACCAGTGATCCTAATGGAGGCACTGAAGCTTTCTTT.

This clone appeared once. This chain links TRBV20-1 with TRBJ2-7; D is undetermined. V dropped 3 bases and J dropped 2 bases, with 8 bases sitting between them. Germline lookup yields CDR1 DFQATT and CDR2 SNEGSKA (reference sequence). The CDR3 totals 12 residues. CDR3 loop: CSASAAAYEQYF. The CDR3 nucleotides read TGCAGTGCTAGTGCCGCAGCCTACGAGCAGTACTTC.